The 15 T cell receptor beta chains presented below share a single source sample, sequenced in a study of neurological immune-mediated disorders. In TCRdb, the 5' RACE reads were re-called with MiXCR into one record per CDR3 protein. The repertoire holds 55,000 to 70,000 distinct CDR3 sequences, with around 10% as singletons. The sequenced sample was PBMCs. These receptors all stem from a man in his 60s in good health.

This clonotype has at least ten counts. V usage is TRBV29-1 and J usage is TRBJ2-1; 16 positions agree with TRBD2. The V gene's germline CDR1 is SQVTM and CDR2 ANQGSEA. CDR3 length: 16 residues. J lost 0 bases, V lost 6 bases, and 2 bases had no gene match. The CDR3 here is CSVGTSGGASYNEQFF. As DNA, the CDR3 is TGCAGCGTCGGGACTAGCGGGGGGGCCTCCTACAATGAGCAGTTCTTC.

In its sample, this clonotype was seen many times. The rearrangement joins TRBV11-2 to TRBJ2-5; TRBD2 agrees at 9 bases. This CDR3 comprises 15 residues. CDR1 and CDR2 from the germline V gene are SGHAT and FQNNGV. J lost 4 bases, V lost 4 bases, and 7 bases had no gene match. CDR3 protein: CASSSRTSARETQYF. The CDR3 nucleotides read TGTGCCAGCAGCTCGAGGACTAGCGCGCGAGAGACCCAGTACTTC.

Ten or more counts support this clonotype. The chain carries TRBV29-1 and TRBJ1-2, with D hard to call. The CDR3 covers 11 residues. V lost 3 bases to trimming and J lost 7 bases, with 9 bases between them. In germline, CDR1 is SQVTM, CDR2 ANQGSEA. In DNA, the CDR3 is TGCAGCGTTGAGGATGTAGGTGGCTACACCTTC. This sequence encodes CSVEDVGGYTF. The full variable domain, its missing parts supplied by reference TRBV29-1 and TRBJ1-2, is SAVISQKPSRDICQRGTSLTIQCQVDSQVTMMFWYRQQPGQSLTLIATANQGSEATYESGFVIDKFPISRPNLTFSTLTVSNMSPEDSSIYLCSVEDVGGYTFGSGTRLTVV.

This clonotype was counted a few times. The chain uses TRBV6-5 and TRBJ2-3; 10 positions match TRBD2. Germline V gene lookup returns CDR1 MNHEY and CDR2 SVGAGI. The CDR3 contains 16 residues. The trim removed 5 bases at V and 3 bases at J, leaving 8 bases unmatched. The CDR3 DNA sequence: TGTGCCAGCAGTCAACTAGCGGGAAGGGCGACAGATACGCAGTATTTT. Its protein product is CASSQLAGRATDTQYF.

This clonotype was recorded many times. V is TRBV2 and J is TRBJ2-2; TRBD2 matches at 9 bases. The CDR3 spans 15 residues. Trimming took 7 bases from V and 0 from J; bases not matched to a gene: 3. Germline-derived CDR1 and CDR2 are SNHLY and FYNNEI. The CDR3, as DNA: TGTGCCAGCACCAGACTAGCGGCGAACACCGGGGAGCTGTTTTTT. Its protein product is CASTRLAANTGELFF.

In its sample, this clonotype was seen many times. The chain combines TRBV6-5 with TRBJ2-7, with D perhaps assigned TRBD1 or TRBD2 (5 bases each). The length of the CDR3 is 17 residues. Trimming shortened V by 8 bases and J by 2 bases, and 25 bases separated the two germline ends. The V gene's germline CDR1 is MNHEY and CDR2 SVGAGI. In DNA form, the CDR3 reads TGTGCCAGCGCCAAGGGGATTAGCGCTGCTGAGACCTACGAGCAGTACTTC. It yields the protein CASAKGISAAETYEQYF.

The table lists this clonotype with a few counts. V and J are TRBV7-2 and TRBJ2-5; weak D call: TRBD1 (6 bases). Trimming shortened V by 5 bases and J by 5 bases, and 9 bases separated the two germline ends. The CDR3 totals 12 residues. Germline CDR1 is SGHTA and CDR2 is FQGNSA. CDR3 amino acids: CASSTGYETQYF. The DNA of the CDR3 is TGTGCCAGCAGCACAGGGTACGAGACCCAGTACTTC. Full variable domain (remainder filled in from reference TRBV7-2 and TRBJ2-5): GAGVSQSPSNKVTEKGKDVELRCDPISGHTALYWYRQSLGQGLEFLIYFQGNSAPDKSGLPSDRFSAERTGGSVSTLTIQRTQQEDSAVYLCASSTGYETQYFGPGTRLLVL.

This clonotype was detected ten times or more. V gene TRBV4-2 combines with J gene TRBJ1-4; D is uncertain. Trimming cost V 1 base and J 8 bases, with 8 bases left between them. There are 13 residues in the CDR3. CDR1 is LGHNA, CDR2 YNFKEQ, per germline. The CDR3 DNA reads TGTGCCAGCAGCCAAGGGATCGTAGAAAAACTGTTTTTT. This translates into CASSQGIVEKLFF.

This clonotype was detected ten times or more. The genes are TRBV20-1 and TRBJ1-1; weak D call: TRBD1 (6 bases). The CDR3 spans 16 residues. The V end lost 0 bases, the J end lost 0 bases, and 14 bases lay between the germline ends. In germline, CDR1 is DFQATT, CDR2 SNEGSKA (reference sequence). In DNA, the CDR3 is TGCAGTGCTAGAGATGGCGGGTACAGGGTGAACACTGAAGCTTTCTTT. It translates to CSARDGGYRVNTEAFF.

This clonotype was detected a few times. This chain uses TRBV20-1 with TRBJ1-5; 8 bases are shared with TRBD1. After removal of 4 bases from V and 2 bases from J, the junction contained 4 bases not matched to a gene. Germline V CDR1 and CDR2: DFQATT, SNEGSKA (reference sequence). The CDR3 has 14 amino acids. CDR3: CSAKAGGGNQPQHF. In nucleotides, the CDR3 is TGCAGTGCTAAGGCAGGGGGCGGCAATCAGCCCCAGCATTTT.

The V and J genes are TRBV7-7 and TRBJ2-1, with D perhaps matching TRBD1 (6 bases). V was clipped by 5 bases and J by 4 bases, with 27 bases between them. The CDR3 extends over 19 amino acids. Germline V gene sequence: CDR1 SSHAT, CDR2 FNYEAQ (reference sequence). CDR3 residues: CASSPKDSLAVGQYNEQFF. The CDR3 DNA reads TGTGCCAGCAGCCCCAAGGACAGTCTCGCGGTAGGGCAGTACAATGAGCAGTTCTTC.

This clonotype was seen many times. The chain has TRBV12-3 or TRBV12-4 and TRBJ2-2, with D maybe TRBD2 (6 bases). This CDR3 is built from 12 residues. V shed 5 bases and J shed 6 bases, with 7 bases lying between them. The CDR3 DNA sequence: TGTGCCAGCAGTCCGGGGGCCGGGGAGCTGTTTTTT. It translates to CASSPGAGELFF.

This clonotype was detected only a few times. A much larger clonotype is one base distant, so this may be a read error. The gene calls are TRBV7-2 and TRBJ2-7; D possibly corresponds to TRBD2 (6 bases). The V end was cut by 2 bases, the J end by 6 bases, with 11 bases between. CDR1 SGHTA and CDR2 FQGNSA come from the germline V gene. This CDR3 has 13 residues. Written as DNA, the CDR3 is TGTGCCAGCAGCTTAAACGGGGGTAGCGAGCAGTACGTC. Residues: CASSLNGGSEQYV.

This clonotype has at least ten counts. The chain employs TRBV5-1 and TRBJ2-7, with D possibly being TRBD1 or TRBD2 (6 bases each). In germline, CDR1 is SGHRS, CDR2 YFSETQ. Trimming cost V 7 bases and J 6 bases, with 20 bases left between them. This CDR3 is built from 14 residues. The CDR3 loop is CASSESMTGAEQYF. For the CDR3, the DNA is TGCGCCAGCTCCGAGTCCATGACGGGGGCCGAGCAGTACTTC. The whole variable domain, remainder taken from reference TRBV5-1 and TRBJ2-7, is KAGVTQTPRYLIKTRGQQVTLSCSPISGHRSVSWYQQTPGQGLQFLFEYFSETQRNKGNFPGRFSGRQFSNSRSEMNVSTLELGDSALYLCASSESMTGAEQYFGPGTRLTVT.

This clonotype was found many times. The chain couples TRBV4-3 to TRBJ2-5; 7 bases are a match to TRBD1. The germline gives CDR1 LGHNA, CDR2 YSLEER. Losses at the gene ends were 1 base for V and 1 base for J; bases not matched to a gene: 9. CDR3 length equals 17 residues. The CDR3 is CASSQGVGGAVQETQYF. The CDR3 nucleotides read TGCGCCAGCAGCCAAGGGGTAGGGGGCGCAGTCCAAGAGACCCAGTACTTC.